One and the same sample provided the 31 T cell receptor beta chains below, sequenced in a study of shared clonotypes between healthy human individuals. Only in-frame clones appear in the TCRdb table, and some are missing; sequencing was by immunoSEQ multiplex PCR. The sample has around 720,000 clones, around three quarters seen once. The material sequenced was memory CD4+ T cells sorted from blood. Subset indicated: CD45RA-negative fraction. These receptors were collected from a woman younger than 45 in good health.

The rearrangement links TRBV6-5 to TRBJ1-4, with 10 nucleotides matching TRBD1. The CDR3 extends over 16 amino acids. Germline values: CDR1 MNHEY, CDR2 SVGAGI. The trim removed 0 bases at V and 8 bases at J, leaving 6 bases unmatched. The CDR3 region has the DNA TGTGCCAGCAGTTACTCACTGACAGGGGGCGAGGAAAAACTGTTTTTT. It codes for CASSYSLTGGEEKLFF.

CDR3 in amino acids: CASSPTSSGANVLTF. The CDR3 DNA follows: TGTGCCAGCAGTCCGACTAGCTCTGGGGCCAACGTCCTGACTTTC. V is TRBV6-1 and J is TRBJ2-6; D is perhaps TRBD2 (6 bases). This CDR3 contains 15 residues. V shed 5 bases and J shed 0 bases, with 8 bases lying between them. Germline V lookup: CDR1 MNHNS, CDR2 SASEGT.

This rearrangement joins TRBV19 to TRBJ2-2; no definite D call. Trimming took 6 bases from V and 6 from J, leaving 11 bases between them. The CDR3 consists of 13 residues. The germline gives CDR1 LNHDA, CDR2 SQIVND (reference sequence). CDR3 protein: CASRYRGSGELFF. CDR3 DNA sequence: TGTGCCAGTAGGTATCGAGGATCCGGGGAGCTGTTTTTT.

This chain joins TRBV7-9 and TRBJ1-2; D is unclear. Germline CDR1 is SEHNR and CDR2 is FQNEAQ (reference sequence). The CDR3 runs 13 residues. V lost 0 bases, J lost 8 bases, and 10 bases lay in between. CDR3 nucleotides: TGTGCCAGCAGCTTAGCAGGGCTTGACGGCTACACCTTC. Protein: CASSLAGLDGYTF.

The gene calls are TRBV28 and TRBJ1-5; TRBD1 might be the D (5 bases). Germline V gene lookup returns CDR1 MDHEN and CDR2 SYDVKM. CDR3 length: 14 amino acids. V lost 6 bases and J lost 5, with 14 bases in between. CDR3 sequence reads: CASRPGTDYQPQHF. Written as DNA, the CDR3 is TGTGCCAGCAGACCCGGGACTGATTATCAGCCCCAGCATTTT. The full variable domain, its missing parts supplied by reference TRBV28 and TRBJ1-5, is DVKVTQSSRYLVKRTGEKVFLECVQDMDHENMFWYRQDPGLGLRLIYFSYDVKMKEKGDIPEGYSVSREKKERFSLILESASTNQTSMYLCASRPGTDYQPQHFGDGTRLSIL.

The CDR3 nucleotides are TGTGCCAGCAGTGGGGGCAGGGGCTTCCCTGGAAACACCATATATTTT. Translated: CASSGGRGFPGNTIYF. The chain is built from TRBV25-1 and TRBJ1-3, with a weak D call TRBD1 (6 bases). Germline V lookup: CDR1 MGHDK, CDR2 SYGVNS. This CDR3 contains 16 residues. Trimming removed 4 bases at V and 2 bases at J, with 15 bases between.

With regard to this clone: A read error is the likely source, as a far larger clone sits one nucleotide away. The sample carries other DNA sequences with the same CDR3. This CDR3 is CATSRDLGSGAKNIQYF. CDR3 nucleotides: TGTGCCACCAGCAGAGACCTAGGGAGTGGCGCCAAAAACATTCAGTACTTC. V is TRBV15 and J is TRBJ2-4, with TRBD2 as a possible D gene (5 bases). Looked up from germline, CDR1 is LNHNV and CDR2 is YYDKDF (reference sequence). Trimming pared 0 bases from V and 1 base from J, leaving 13 bases between. The CDR3 runs to 17 residues.

The chain joins TRBV19 to TRBJ1-5; TRBD1 is a possible D gene (6 bases). The ends were cut back, 4 bases at V and 0 bases at J, with 10 bases in the middle. Looked up from germline, CDR1 is LNHDA and CDR2 is SQIVND (reference sequence). The CDR3 runs 15 residues. The DNA for the CDR3 is TGTGCCAGTAGTAGGAGGGACACTAGCAATCAGCCCCAGCATTTT. Translating gives CASSRRDTSNQPQHF.

This chain uses TRBV11-2 with TRBJ1-4; D not certain. The CDR3 contains 14 residues. CDR1 and CDR2 (germline): SGHAT, FQNNGV. V shed 5 bases and J shed 7 bases, with 14 bases lying between them. CDR3 coding DNA: TGTGCCAGCAGCCGTCCCATCGACGGTGAAAAACTGTTTTTT. This translates into CASSRPIDGEKLFF.

V is TRBV5-1 and J is TRBJ1-2; 7 bases align to TRBD1. Germline V lookup: CDR1 SGHRS, CDR2 YFSETQ. The CDR3 runs 15 residues. V dropped 0 bases and J dropped 2; count of bases not matched to a gene: 4. The CDR3 sequence is CASSLGGQENYGYTF. Here the CDR3 DNA reads TGCGCCAGCAGCTTGGGAGGACAGGAAAACTATGGCTACACCTTC.

The chain carries TRBV7-9 and TRBJ1-1, with D tentatively TRBD1 (6 bases). Germline V gene lookup returns CDR1 SEHNR and CDR2 FQNEAQ (reference sequence). This CDR3 has 17 residues. The V gene lost 1 base and the J gene lost 4 bases, with 19 bases spanning the gap. CDR3 bases: TGTGCCAGCAGCTTAGGGAACGGGGGCGGTAGATCCACTGAAGCTTTCTTT. Protein: CASSLGNGGGRSTEAFF.

The chain links TRBV28 to TRBJ1-2; 9 bases line up with TRBD1. This CDR3 spans 17 amino acids. V was pared by 3 bases and J by 4 bases, with 12 bases of the junction left unmatched. Germline loops: CDR1 MDHEN, CDR2 SYDVKM. The CDR3 sequence is CASSLVGVGQGLYGYTF. The CDR3 DNA is TGTGCCAGCAGTTTGGTTGGCGTAGGACAGGGGCTCTATGGCTACACCTTC.

V and J are TRBV25-1 and TRBJ2-1; D possibly matches TRBD1 or TRBD2 (5 bases each). The CDR3 covers 14 residues. The germline V gene has CDR1 MGHDK and CDR2 SYGVNS. The ends were cut back, 3 bases at V and 0 bases at J, with 6 bases in the middle. The CDR3 here is CASSEGDSYNEQFF. CDR3 nucleotides: TGTGCCAGCAGTGAGGGGGACTCCTACAATGAGCAGTTCTTC.

The chain joins TRBV4-1 to TRBJ2-7; 11 nucleotides agree with TRBD2. The CDR3 totals 16 residues. V was clipped by 1 base and J by 2 bases; unmatched bases: 4. Germline V gene data show CDR1 as MGHRA and CDR2 as YSYEKL. CDR3 loop: CASSQVIAGGPYEQYF. The CDR3, as DNA: TGCGCCAGCAGCCAAGTCATAGCGGGAGGGCCCTACGAGCAGTACTTC.

The chain is built from TRBV28 and TRBJ2-7; D might be TRBD1 or TRBD2, each matching 6 bases. The CDR3 runs 16 residues. CDR1 and CDR2 (germline): MDHEN, SYDVKM. The V and J ends lost 7 bases and 1 base respectively, with 20 bases between them. The CDR3 spells CASTGGVGAGSYEQYF. The CDR3 DNA sequence: TGTGCCAGCACCGGCGGGGTGGGGGCAGGGTCCTACGAGCAGTACTTC.

The rearrangement links TRBV7-9 to TRBJ2-3; 10 bases match TRBD2. Germline CDR1 reads SEHNR; CDR2 reads FQNEAQ (reference sequence). The CDR3 loop spans 15 amino acids. Trimming cost V 6 bases and J 1 base; bases outside gene matches: 4. The CDR3 sequence is CASRKGTSGTDTQYF. CDR3 nucleotides: TGTGCCAGCAGAAAAGGGACTAGCGGCACAGATACGCAGTATTTT.

In this sample, this clone turned up a few times. The chain combines TRBV6-1 with TRBJ2-6; 8 bases match TRBD1. The CDR3 length is 17 residues. The junction had 4 bases not matched to a gene; V was cut back by 1 base and J by 2 bases. Germline assignment: CDR1 MNHNS and CDR2 SASEGT. The CDR3 protein is CASSEGPGGAGANVLTF. DNA for the CDR3: TGTGCCAGCAGTGAAGGCCCAGGGGGCGCTGGGGCCAACGTCCTGACTTTC.

This clone was observed a handful of times. V and J are TRBV6-1 and TRBJ1-5; no clear D. CDR3 length: 15 residues. Looked up from germline, CDR1 is MNHNS and CDR2 is SASEGT. Trimming shortened V by 8 bases and J by 8 bases, and 22 bases separated the two germline ends. DNA for the CDR3: TGTGCCAGCCAGGTTGGGCGGGTTCTCGGGGAGCCCCAGCATTTT. This encodes CASQVGRVLGEPQHF.

V usage is TRBV29-1 and J usage is TRBJ2-5, with a tentative D call TRBD1 (6 bases). Germline V gene lookup returns CDR1 SQVTM and CDR2 ANQGSEA. The V and J ends lost 5 bases and 1 base respectively, with 17 bases between them. The CDR3 extends over 15 amino acids. CDR3 sequence (DNA): TGCAGCGTTACCAAGGGGGACCCCCGCCAAGAGACCCAGTACTTC. This sequence encodes CSVTKGDPRQETQYF.

The chain joins TRBV6-1 to TRBJ1-1, with D hard to call. Germline CDR1 MNHNS, CDR2 SASEGT. With 1 base removed from V and 0 bases from J, the gap between germline ends came to 9 bases. The CDR3 extends over 15 amino acids. CDR3 coding DNA: TGTGCCAGCAGTGAAGATGAGCGAATGAACACTGAAGCTTTCTTT. This codes for CASSEDERMNTEAFF.

This clone came up many times. The chain carries TRBV27 and TRBJ1-1; 7 nucleotides agree with TRBD1. The germline V gene has CDR1 MNHEY and CDR2 SMNVEV (reference sequence). Unmatched junction bases numbered 10, after V lost 5 bases and J lost 1 base. This CDR3 has 16 residues. The CDR3: CASSPYRGRGNTEAFF. The CDR3 bases are TGTGCCAGCAGTCCCTACAGGGGCCGAGGGAACACTGAAGCTTTCTTT.

This rearrangement joins TRBV7-2 to TRBJ1-2, with TRBD1 identical over 10 bases. With 4 bases clipped from V and 6 bases from J, the junction kept 8 bases outside the gene matches. Germline CDR1 reads SGHTA; CDR2 reads FQGNSA. The CDR3 runs to 15 residues. The chain's CDR3 is CASSSRQGAHNGYTF. In nucleotides, the CDR3 is TGTGCCAGCAGCTCACGACAGGGGGCGCATAATGGCTACACCTTC.

This clone was seen only a few times. The CDR3 protein is CASSPVSTDTQYF. The CDR3 region has the DNA TGTGCCAGCAGTCCAGTTAGCACAGATACGCAGTATTTT. The chain is built from TRBV6-6 and TRBJ2-3; D is unresolved. This CDR3 is 13 amino acids long. Germline V gene data show CDR1 as MNHNY and CDR2 as SVGAGI (reference sequence). V lost 5 bases and J 0 bases, leaving 6 bases between the germline ends.

The chain carries TRBV15 and TRBJ1-4; D is unresolved. This CDR3 region has 14 residues. V was cut by 2 bases and J by 8 bases, with 12 bases left in between. CDR1 LNHNV and CDR2 YYDKDF come from the germline V gene (reference sequence). The CDR3 DNA reads as TGTGCCACCAGCAGACCTCCTATATGGGAAAAACTGTTTTTT. Its protein product is CATSRPPIWEKLFF.

This clone appeared many times. In DNA form, the CDR3 reads TGTGCCAGTAGTAGAAGACAGTCTCGAACCGGGGAGCTGTTTTTT. It translates to CASSRRQSRTGELFF. The V and J genes are TRBV19 and TRBJ2-2; the D gene is possibly TRBD1 (5 bases). V lost 4 bases, J lost 5 bases, and 14 bases lay in between. The V gene's germline CDR1 is LNHDA and CDR2 SQIVND (reference sequence). This CDR3 has 15 residues.

DNA for the CDR3: TGTGCCAGCAGGGGTCCCGGGGGGGAGACTGAAGCTTTCTTT. Residues: CASRGPGGETEAFF. The chain couples TRBV6-5 to TRBJ1-1, with a tentative D call TRBD1 (5 bases). Germline CDR1 reads MNHEY; CDR2 reads SVGAGI. This CDR3 region has 14 residues. V dropped 6 bases and J dropped 5 bases, with 16 bases sitting between them.

Details on this clone: Other DNA sequences in this sample translate to the same CDR3. This chain links TRBV7-2 with TRBJ2-7; TRBD2 agrees at 15 bases. This CDR3 region has 15 residues. The V and J ends lost 4 bases and 4 bases, in that order; junction bases with no gene match: 2. Germline V CDR1 and CDR2: SGHTA, FQGNSA. CDR3 bases: TGTGCCAGCAGCTGGGGACTAGCGGGAGGTTACGAGCAGTACTTC. It yields the protein CASSWGLAGGYEQYF.

Many counts were recorded for this clone. The chain joins TRBV25-1 to TRBJ2-6; D may be TRBD1 or TRBD2 (5 bases each). The CDR3 has 15 residues. The V gene lost 4 bases and the J gene lost 2 bases, with 9 bases spanning the gap. Germline lookup yields CDR1 MGHDK and CDR2 SYGVNS. The DNA for the CDR3 is TGTGCCAGCAGTGCAGAGGGGCCTGGGGCCAACGTCCTGACTTTC. Translated: CASSAEGPGANVLTF.

The chain uses TRBV7-9 and TRBJ2-5; D ambiguous. Per germline, CDR1 SEHNR and CDR2 FQNEAQ (reference sequence). The V end lost 1 base, the J end lost 5 bases, and 8 bases lay between the germline ends. This CDR3 comprises 13 residues. The CDR3 is CASSLGNYETQYF. Here the CDR3 DNA reads TGTGCCAGCAGCTTAGGGAACTACGAGACCCAGTACTTC.

The chain carries TRBV7-9 and TRBJ2-5, with a weak D call TRBD1 (6 bases). The CDR3 loop spans 14 amino acids. The V end was cut by 5 bases, the J end by 2 bases, with 12 bases between. The V gene's germline CDR1 is SEHNR and CDR2 FQNEAQ (reference sequence). CDR3 region: CASSTFTGQETQYF. CDR3 bases: TGTGCCAGCAGCACCTTTACAGGGCAAGAGACCCAGTACTTC.

The chain is built from TRBV2 and TRBJ2-7; 9 nucleotides align to TRBD1. After removal of 6 bases from V and 6 bases from J, the junction contained 12 bases not matched to a gene. The length of the CDR3 is 15 residues. Germline-derived CDR1 and CDR2 are SNHLY and FYNNEI. The CDR3 DNA reads TGTGCCAGCAGCGCATCCGGGACAGGGAAAAGCGAGCAGTACTTC. This codes for CASSASGTGKSEQYF.